These 23 T cell receptor beta chains were all obtained from the same sample, sequenced in a study of T-cell reconstitution after alpha-beta-depleted transplantation in children. For TCRbeta, the library was prepared with unique molecular identifiers. TCRdb analysed the PCR reads with MiXCR anew, one entry per CDR3 protein. The sample has about 260,000 distinct CDR3 sequences; just under 8.5% are singletons. Sequenced material: PBMCs, mostly from graft donor cells, taken 180 days after TCRalphabeta/CD19-depleted stem cell transplant. The receptors derive from a male patient between 5 and 17 years old who had a stem cell transplant for acute lymphoblastic leukemia, so the T cells may come from the graft donor.

This clonotype came up many times. The chain combines TRBV6-5 with TRBJ1-6, with 8 bases fitting TRBD1. The length of the CDR3 is 14 residues. In germline, CDR1 is MNHEY, CDR2 SVGAGI. J gave up 7 bases and V 2 bases, and 1 base lay outside the gene matches. The CDR3, as DNA: TGTGCCAGCAGTTACGACAGGGGCAATTCACCCCTCCACTTT. It yields the protein CASSYDRGNSPLHF.

This clonotype showed up many times. V usage is TRBV10-3 and J usage is TRBJ2-2; TRBD2 aligns across 9 bases. Unmatched junction bases numbered 13, after V lost 10 bases and J lost 7 bases. CDR1 is ENHRY, CDR2 SYGVKD, per germline. CDR3 length equals 15 residues. In DNA, the CDR3 is TGTGCCACCTCAAGGGTAGCGGGAGATGGCGGGGAGCTGTTTTTT. Protein: CATSRVAGDGGELFF.

This clonotype was observed at least ten times. The chain employs TRBV7-9 and TRBJ2-7; tentatively, D is TRBD1 (6 bases). With 4 bases removed from V and 6 bases from J, the gap between germline ends came to 10 bases. CDR3 length: 12 amino acids. Germline lookup yields CDR1 SEHNR and CDR2 FQNEAQ (reference sequence). CDR3 in DNA: TGTGCCAGCAGCTCACCGACAGGCGAGCAGTACTTC. Protein product: CASSSPTGEQYF.

This clonotype has a count of ten or more. This chain links TRBV20-1 with TRBJ1-2; no clear D. The V gene's germline CDR1 is DFQATT and CDR2 SNEGSKA (reference sequence). The CDR3 spans 12 residues. DNA of the CDR3: TGCGGTTGCGTGAGCCCGGGCTATGGCTACACCTTC. It is translated as CGCVSPGYGYTF.

This clonotype showed up many times. The chain joins TRBV5-5 to TRBJ2-2, with D hard to call. CDR1 and CDR2 from the germline V gene are SGHKS and YYEKEE (reference sequence). CDR3 size: 14 residues. V was trimmed by 4 bases and J by 3 bases, leaving 10 bases between them. CDR3 bases: TGTGCCAGCAGCGCCTACCATGACACCGGGGAGCTGTTTTTT. This encodes CASSAYHDTGELFF.

At least ten counts were recorded for this clonotype. V is TRBV20-1 and J is TRBJ2-5; tentative D call: TRBD2 (6 bases). Trimming took 6 bases from V and 1 from J, leaving 12 bases between them. From germline, CDR1 is DFQATT and CDR2 SNEGSKA (reference sequence). The CDR3 has 13 amino acids. The CDR3 DNA sequence: TGCAGTGCGCCGGGACTCCTCCAAGAGACCCAGTACTTC. Protein sequence: CSAPGLLQETQYF.

This clonotype was found many times. The rearrangement joins TRBV28 to TRBJ2-7, with 10 bases matching TRBD2. The CDR3 is 16 residues long. V shed 4 bases and J 0 bases; nucleotides not matched to a gene: 6. Germline-derived CDR1 and CDR2 are MDHEN and SYDVKM. The CDR3 DNA reads as TGTGCCAGCAGTTCGCACGCTAGCGGGGGCTCCTACGAGCAGTACTTC. It encodes CASSSHASGGSYEQYF. Full variable domain (outside the CDR3, taken from reference TRBV28 and TRBJ2-7): DVKVTQSSRYLVKRTGEKVFLECVQDMDHENMFWYRQDPGLGLRLIYFSYDVKMKEKGDIPEGYSVSREKKERFSLILESASTNQTSMYLCASSSHASGGSYEQYFGPGTRLTVT.

There are many counts of this clonotype. J is TRBJ2-2 and V is TRBV23-1; no definite D call. Being an ORF, TRBV23-1 has a function that is uncertain. Trimming removed 10 bases at V and 4 bases at J, with 7 bases between. The CDR3 loop spans 11 amino acids. The CDR3: CAKNATGELFF. CDR3 sequence (DNA): TGCGCCAAAAACGCCACCGGGGAGCTGTTTTTT.

The CDR3 bases are TGTGCCAGCAGCTTGAATCAGAATCAGCCCCAGCATTTT. Amino acids: CASSLNQNQPQHF. V usage is TRBV5-6 and J usage is TRBJ1-5, with D unclear. The CDR3 has 13 residues. With 1 base removed from V and 4 bases from J, the gap between germline ends came to 6 bases. CDR1 and CDR2 from the germline V gene are SGHDT and YYEEEE.

This clonotype was seen ten or more times. The J gene is TRBJ2-5, the V gene TRBV12-3 or TRBV12-4; unclear D gene. V was shortened by 3 bases and J by 1 base, with 18 bases between the two germline ends. The CDR3 length is 17 residues. CDR3 coding DNA: TGTGCCAGCAGTTTTTTCCCCCCTGGGCCCTTCCAAGAGACCCAGTACTTC. Translated: CASSFFPPGPFQETQYF.

The table lists this clonotype with many counts. The chain uses TRBV9 and TRBJ1-3, with no clear D. The V gene lost 4 bases and the J gene lost 2 bases, with 16 bases spanning the gap. The CDR3 has 16 amino acids. Germline V gene lookup returns CDR1 SGDLS and CDR2 YYNGEE. In nucleotides, the CDR3 is TGTGCCAGCAGCCCCGTCCTTGGAGGGCCTGGAAACACCATATATTTT. Amino acid sequence: CASSPVLGGPGNTIYF.

Ten or more counts support this clonotype. This chain joins TRBV5-1 and TRBJ2-7; 8 nucleotides match TRBD1. This CDR3 comprises 16 residues. The V gene end was trimmed by 1 base and the J gene end by 3 bases; junction bases not matched to a gene: 9. The germline V gene encodes CDR1 SGHRS and CDR2 YFSETQ. The CDR3 nucleotides are TGCGCCAGCAGCTTGTTAAGGACAGGGCTTGACTACGAGCAGTACTTC. Residues: CASSLLRTGLDYEQYF.

This clonotype was seen at least ten times. The chain recombines TRBV5-1 with TRBJ2-1, with 10 positions matching TRBD2. The CDR3 length is 13 residues. CDR1 is SGHRS and CDR2 is YFSETQ in the germline V gene. V dropped 5 bases and J dropped 8; count of bases not matched to a gene: 4. The CDR3 coding sequence is TGCGCCAGCAGAGAAAGCGGGAGGGATGAGCAGTTCTTC. Its translation is CASRESGRDEQFF.

Remarks on this clonotype: This may arise from a read error, as a much more abundant clone is one base away. The chain employs TRBV7-3 and TRBJ2-1, with a weak D call TRBD1 (5 bases). Germline lookup yields CDR1 SGHTA and CDR2 FQGTGA. Trimming took 5 bases from V and 9 from J, leaving 17 bases between them. This CDR3 contains 14 residues. In DNA form, the CDR3 reads TGTGCCAGCAGCCGCGAAGGGGCGAAGGGTGAGCAGTTCTTC. This translates into CASSREGAKGEQFF.

This clonotype was observed many times. The chain employs TRBV28 and TRBJ2-7, with 8 bases fitting TRBD2. CDR1 and CDR2 from the germline V gene are MDHEN and SYDVKM. V shed 6 bases and J 7 bases; nucleotides not matched to a gene: 5. The CDR3 loop spans 12 amino acids. The CDR3 DNA reads TGTGCCAGCAGACTCAGCGGGAGAGAGCAGTACTTC. Translated, it gives CASRLSGREQYF.

This clonotype occurred many times. V and J are TRBV5-1 and TRBJ2-6; D may be TRBD1 (6 bases). V was cut by 0 bases and J by 2 bases, with 9 bases left in between. The CDR3 is 16 residues long. Germline V lookup: CDR1 SGHRS, CDR2 YFSETQ. CDR3 loop: CASSLASGAGANVLTF. CDR3 in DNA: TGCGCCAGCAGCTTGGCCTCAGGGGCTGGGGCCAACGTCCTGACTTTC. Filled out from reference TRBV5-1 and TRBJ2-6, the complete variable domain reads KAGVTQTPRYLIKTRGQQVTLSCSPISGHRSVSWYQQTPGQGLQFLFEYFSETQRNKGNFPGRFSGRQFSNSRSEMNVSTLELGDSALYLCASSLASGAGANVLTFGAGSRLTVL.

This clonotype was counted ten times or more. V and J are TRBV5-1 and TRBJ2-7; D possibly corresponds to TRBD2 (5 bases). The CDR3 is 12 residues long. Germline CDR1 SGHRS, CDR2 YFSETQ. Trimming stripped 3 bases from V and 2 bases from J, with 6 bases between. The CDR3 sequence: CASSSRAYEQYF. As DNA, the CDR3 is TGCGCCAGCAGCTCGCGGGCCTACGAGCAGTACTTC.

Many counts were recorded for this clonotype. The chain recombines TRBV5-1 with TRBJ1-3; 8 bases match TRBD1. From germline, CDR1 is SGHRS and CDR2 YFSETQ. V dropped 10 bases and J dropped 1; count of bases not matched to a gene: 7. The CDR3 has 14 amino acids. The CDR3 reads CASRQGFSGNTIYF. The CDR3 DNA is TGCGCCTCTCGACAGGGGTTTTCTGGAAACACCATATATTTT.

This clonotype showed up just a few times. This chain connects TRBV10-3 to TRBJ2-5; 7 bases fit TRBD1. Looked up from germline, CDR1 is ENHRY and CDR2 is SYGVKD. V gave up 6 bases and J gave up 1 base; unmatched junction bases: 2. This CDR3 has 13 amino acids. The CDR3 is CAIRDRSQETQYF. The CDR3 DNA follows: TGTGCCATCAGGGACAGGTCCCAAGAGACCCAGTACTTC.

This clonotype has a count of ten or more. The J gene is TRBJ1-2, the V gene TRBV27; a possible D gene is TRBD1 (6 bases). With 5 bases removed from V and 4 bases from J, the gap between germline ends came to 14 bases. Germline lookup yields CDR1 MNHEY and CDR2 SMNVEV (reference sequence). There are 14 residues in the CDR3. The CDR3 bases are TGTGCCAGCAGTCCCGACAGGATTTCCTATGGCTACACCTTC. It codes for CASSPDRISYGYTF.

Many counts were recorded for this clonotype. The chain joins TRBV28 to TRBJ2-1, with D hard to call. The CDR3 sequence is 12 residues long. Germline CDR1 reads MDHEN; CDR2 reads SYDVKM. The CDR3 sequence: CDKTHSYNEQFF. The CDR3 DNA follows: TGTGACAAAACCCACTCCTACAATGAGCAGTTCTTC.

This clonotype turned up a few times. The V call is TRBV12-3 or TRBV12-4, the J call TRBJ2-1; the match to TRBD1 covers 7 bases. This CDR3 is built from 16 residues. The junction had 16 bases not matched to a gene; V was cut back by 6 bases and J by 8 bases. The CDR3, as DNA: TGTGCCAGCAGCGTCCTGGACAGGTCGATGATCGATGAGCAGTTCTTC. It yields the protein CASSVLDRSMIDEQFF.

This clonotype has a count of ten or more. The chain recombines TRBV12-3 or TRBV12-4 with TRBJ2-7; D remains ambiguous. This CDR3 contains 14 residues. Trimming stripped 2 bases from V and 0 bases from J, with 8 bases between. For the CDR3, the DNA is TGTGCCAGCAGTTTACTCCTCCCCTCCTACGAGCAGTACTTC. It yields the protein CASSLLLPSYEQYF.